The 31 T cell receptor beta chains below all came from one sample that was sequenced in a study of T cell responses to AZD1222 COVID-19 vaccine. Method: immunoSEQ multiplex PCR; TCRdb's copy keeps in-frame clones and lacks some. Here the sample spans more than 95,000 clones, about 88% being singletons. The sample here was peripheral blood, taken on day 0 of AZD1222 vaccination. The receptors derive from an adult in good health.

The chain links TRBV18 to TRBJ1-1; D possibly corresponds to TRBD1 (6 bases). CDR3 length equals 15 residues. Germline CDR1 is KGHSH and CDR2 is LQKENI. V was clipped by 4 bases and J by 5 bases, with 17 bases between them. CDR3 nucleotides: TGTGCCAGCTCACAGGGGGAGGTGGGGATTACTGAAGCTTTCTTT. Amino acids: CASSQGEVGITEAFF.

The chain carries TRBV9 and TRBJ2-2, with 10 bases lining up with TRBD1. V lost 4 bases, J lost 6 bases, and 12 bases stayed unmatched. This CDR3 has 17 residues. In germline, CDR1 is SGDLS, CDR2 YYNGEE. CDR3 sequence: CASSPLRDRGYSGELFF. The CDR3, as DNA: TGTGCCAGCAGCCCCCTCCGGGACAGGGGTTATTCCGGGGAGCTGTTTTTT. The whole variable domain, filled in from reference TRBV9 and TRBJ2-2, reads DSGVTQTPKHLITATGQRVTLRCSPRSGDLSVYWYQQSLDQGLQFLIQYYNGEERAKGNILERFSAQQFPDLHSELNLSSLELGDSALYFCASSPLRDRGYSGELFFGEGSRLTVL.

The chain recombines TRBV7-9 with TRBJ1-2; TRBD1 aligns across 7 bases. Germline CDR1 and CDR2: SEHNR and FQNEAQ (reference sequence). This CDR3 spans 15 amino acids. With V trimmed by 5 bases and J by 2 bases, 8 bases remained unmatched. The CDR3 loop is CASSQWDSLNYGYTF. The DNA for the CDR3 is TGTGCCAGCAGCCAATGGGACAGCCTAAACTATGGCTACACCTTC.

The chain recombines TRBV4-1 with TRBJ1-2; D gene unclear. Germline CDR1 MGHRA, CDR2 YSYEKL. V lost 3 bases to trimming and J lost 2 bases, with 7 bases between them. The CDR3 sequence is 13 residues long. DNA for the CDR3: TGCGCCAGCAGCCACCCCTGGAACTATGGCTACACCTTC. It codes for CASSHPWNYGYTF.

The genes are TRBV11-3 and TRBJ2-1; D tentatively reads TRBD1 or TRBD2 (6 bases each). The CDR3 consists of 15 residues. Trimming left V 5 bases short and J 2 bases short, with 13 bases between. Germline V gene data show CDR1 as SGHNT and CDR2 as YENEEA. The CDR3 here is CASSPTGGAYNEQFF. The DNA of the CDR3 is TGTGCCAGCAGCCCGACCGGGGGCGCCTACAATGAGCAGTTCTTC.

The rearrangement joins TRBV20-1 to TRBJ2-2; 10 bases align to TRBD2. The CDR3 covers 17 residues. The V gene end was trimmed by 3 bases and the J gene end by 0 bases; junction bases not matched to a gene: 7. Per germline, CDR1 DFQATT and CDR2 SNEGSKA (reference sequence). The DNA of the CDR3 is TGCAGTGCTAGTCGGGCGGGACTAGCGCCGAACACCGGGGAGCTGTTTTTT. Translation gives CSASRAGLAPNTGELFF.

The chain joins TRBV4-3 to TRBJ1-1; D is unclear. CDR3 length: 14 amino acids. Per the germline V gene, CDR1 is LGHNA and CDR2 is YSLEER. V gave up 1 base and J gave up 2 bases, with 8 bases separating them. CDR3 sequence (DNA): TGCGCCAGCAGCCAAGTGTTGAGTAACACTGAAGCTTTCTTT. Amino acids: CASSQVLSNTEAFF.

V usage is TRBV18 and J usage is TRBJ2-5; D is undetermined. Germline V gene lookup returns CDR1 KGHSH and CDR2 LQKENI. CDR3 size: 15 residues. Trimming pared 2 bases from V and 0 bases from J, leaving 10 bases between. The CDR3 spells CASSPKSAYQETQYF. CDR3 DNA: TGTGCCAGCTCACCAAAGTCGGCGTACCAAGAGACCCAGTACTTC.

The chain is built from TRBV11-2 and TRBJ2-3; the D is unclear. The CDR3 has 17 amino acids. Germline V CDR1 and CDR2: SGHAT, FQNNGV. The germline V and J ends were trimmed by 1 base and 1 base, with 15 bases remaining between them. In nucleotides, the CDR3 is TGTGCCAGCAGCTTAGGTGGCGTGAGCTCGGGCACAGATACGCAGTATTTT. This encodes CASSLGGVSSGTDTQYF.

The chain links TRBV2 to TRBJ1-4; D possibly corresponds to TRBD1 (6 bases). This CDR3 comprises 13 residues. Germline-derived CDR1 and CDR2 are SNHLY and FYNNEI. V was clipped by 0 bases and J by 8 bases, with 7 bases between them. This CDR3 is CASSEAGAEKLFF. CDR3 sequence (DNA): TGTGCCAGCAGTGAAGCGGGGGCAGAAAAACTGTTTTTT.

This clone was detected only once. The chain has TRBV7-9 and TRBJ1-2, with D perhaps TRBD1 (6 bases). The CDR3 has 16 residues. Germline loops: CDR1 SEHNR, CDR2 FQNEAQ (reference sequence). V gave up 2 bases and J gave up 6 bases, with 19 bases separating them. The CDR3 DNA reads as TGTGCCAGCAGCTTACACCGGGGGGCATTTGTCGATGGCTACACCTTC. Protein sequence: CASSLHRGAFVDGYTF.

The rearrangement joins TRBV5-5 to TRBJ1-4, with TRBD1 as a possible D gene (5 bases). V was shortened by 0 bases and J by 3 bases, with 6 bases between the two germline ends. This CDR3 contains 14 residues. The germline V gene has CDR1 SGHKS and CDR2 YYEKEE (reference sequence). The CDR3: CASSLVQANEKLFF. The DNA of the CDR3 is TGTGCCAGCAGCTTGGTACAGGCTAATGAAAAACTGTTTTTT.

The chain employs TRBV6-4 and TRBJ2-3; D may be TRBD2 (6 bases). The germline gives CDR1 MRHNA, CDR2 SNTAGT. The CDR3 loop spans 16 amino acids. V was pared by 0 bases and J by 2 bases, with 12 bases between. The CDR3 protein is CASSDSSSADTDTQYF. The CDR3 nucleotides are TGTGCCAGCAGTGACTCCTCTAGCGCGGACACAGATACGCAGTATTTT.

This clone was counted between two and nine times. The chain couples TRBV5-4 to TRBJ2-1; 12 bases agree with TRBD2. CDR1 and CDR2 (germline): SGHNT, YYREEE (reference sequence). The V and J ends lost 0 bases and 8 bases, in that order; junction bases with no gene match: 9. The length of the CDR3 is 17 residues. This chain's CDR3 is CASSLAPSGRGMDEQFF. The CDR3 DNA sequence: TGTGCCAGCAGCTTGGCGCCTAGCGGGAGGGGCATGGATGAGCAGTTCTTC.

This clone was found once. This chain links TRBV4-1 with TRBJ2-4; TRBD2 aligns across 15 bases. This CDR3 is 18 amino acids long. J gave up 0 bases and V 1 base, and 1 base lay outside the gene matches. Looked up from germline, CDR1 is MGHRA and CDR2 is YSYEKL. The CDR3 nucleotides read TGCGCCAGCAGCCAAGGGACTAGCGGGGGGGTAGCCAAAAACATTCAGTACTTC. Encoded protein: CASSQGTSGGVAKNIQYF.

The count of this clone is one. The V gene is TRBV6-5, the J gene TRBJ1-2, with D possibly TRBD1 on 6 matching bases. The V end lost 2 bases, the J end lost 7 bases, and 14 bases lay between the germline ends. The CDR3 length is 14 residues. Germline V CDR1 and CDR2: MNHEY, SVGAGI. Here the CDR3 DNA reads TGTGCCAGCAGTTACGGCACAGGGAAGAGTGGCTACACCTTC. As protein: CASSYGTGKSGYTF.

The chain carries TRBV6-6 and TRBJ1-6, with 7 bases identical to TRBD1. From germline, CDR1 is MNHNY and CDR2 SVGAGI (reference sequence). The CDR3 runs to 14 residues. Unmatched junction bases numbered 3, after V lost 6 bases and J lost 4 bases. CDR3 protein: CASRTGEYNSPLHF. Written as DNA, the CDR3 is TGTGCCAGCAGAACAGGGGAATATAATTCACCCCTCCACTTT.

This rearrangement joins TRBV6-5 to TRBJ1-5, with TRBD1 matching 7 bases. Trimming at V came to 5 bases and at J to 9 bases, leaving 7 bases not matched to a gene. The CDR3 has 13 residues. In germline, CDR1 is MNHEY, CDR2 SVGAGI. CDR3 protein: CASSLGQEGPQHF. CDR3 DNA: TGTGCCAGCAGTCTCGGACAGGAGGGGCCCCAGCATTTT.

The chain has TRBV12-5 and TRBJ2-3; D possibly corresponds to TRBD2 (6 bases). With 1 base removed from V and 4 bases from J, the gap between germline ends came to 9 bases. Germline-derived CDR1 and CDR2 are LGHNT and FRNRAP. This CDR3 comprises 14 residues. The CDR3 here is CASGLGLVADTQYF. CDR3 coding DNA: TGTGCTAGTGGTTTGGGACTAGTGGCAGATACGCAGTATTTT.

The chain is built from TRBV24-1 and TRBJ2-3; the match to TRBD1 covers 7 bases. The CDR3 is 13 residues long. Germline-derived CDR1 and CDR2 are KGHDR and SFDVKD. V shed 3 bases, J shed 7 bases, and the junction held 3 bases outside the gene matches. The CDR3, as DNA: TGTGCCACCAGTGATGACAGGGTTCATACGCAGTATTTT. The encoded protein is CATSDDRVHTQYF.

The V call is TRBV3-1 (or the pseudogene TRBV3-2), the J call TRBJ1-5, with D perhaps TRBD1 (6 bases). CDR3 length equals 14 residues. Trimming removed 2 bases at V and 7 bases at J, with 12 bases between. From germline, CDR1 is LGHDT and CDR2 YNNKEL (reference sequence). The CDR3 here is CASSQQGMTQPQHF. The DNA for the CDR3 is TGTGCCAGCAGCCAACAGGGGATGACGCAGCCCCAGCATTTT.

The chain joins TRBV5-5 to TRBJ1-4; D gene unclear. The germline gives CDR1 SGHKS, CDR2 YYEKEE (reference sequence). CDR3 length: 13 amino acids. Deletions cut 4 bases from V and 4 bases from J, with 8 bases between. DNA for the CDR3: TGTGCCAGCAGCGCGGATGTTAATGAAAAACTGTTTTTT. Translating it yields CASSADVNEKLFF. Full variable domain (outside the CDR3, taken from reference TRBV5-5 and TRBJ1-4): DAGVTQSPTHLIKTRGQQVTLRCSPISGHKSVSWYQQVLGQGPQFIFQYYEKEERGRGNFPDRFSARQFPNYSSELNVNALLLGDSALYLCASSADVNEKLFFGSGTQLSVL.

The sample holds a few counts of this clone. This sequence joins TRBV2 and TRBJ2-7; D remains unclear. Germline V gene sequence: CDR1 SNHLY, CDR2 FYNNEI. The CDR3 is made up of 18 amino acids. V was cut by 2 bases and J by 0 bases, with 20 bases left in between. The CDR3, as DNA: TGTGCCAGCAGTGAACCCCTCAGGTTCACACAGAGCTCCTACGAGCAGTACTTC. This gives the protein CASSEPLRFTQSSYEQYF. The full variable domain, with the rest looked up from reference TRBV2 and TRBJ2-7, is EPEVTQTPSHQVTQMGQEVILRCVPISNHLYFYWYRQILGQKVEFLVSFYNNEISEKSEIFDDQFSVERPDGSNFTLKIRSTKLEDSAMYFCASSEPLRFTQSSYEQYFGPGTRLTVT.

The chain carries TRBV12-5 and TRBJ2-3; TRBD1 or TRBD2 may be the D gene (5 bases each). The germline V and J ends were trimmed by 6 bases and 5 bases, with 6 bases remaining between them. The germline CDR1 and CDR2 sequences are LGHNT and FRNRAP. The CDR3 is made up of 11 amino acids. CDR3 coding DNA: TGTGCTAGTGGGGGACGAGATACGCAGTATTTT. Translating it yields CASGGRDTQYF.

The V gene is TRBV21-1, the J gene TRBJ2-2. TRBV21-1 has pseudogene status. The CDR3 sequence is 13 residues long. CDR3 DNA sequence: TGTGCCAGCAGGGGGGTGCACACCGGGGAGCTGTTTTTT. Its protein is CASRGVHTGELFF.

This chain links TRBV12-3 or TRBV12-4 with TRBJ2-1; D remains unclear. The length of the CDR3 is 13 residues. With 7 bases removed from V and 4 bases from J, the gap between germline ends came to 11 bases. In DNA form, the CDR3 reads TGTGCCAGCACCGGTGTGGCTTACAATGAGCAGTTCTTC. Protein: CASTGVAYNEQFF.

The genes are TRBV27 and TRBJ2-1; D possibly uses TRBD1 or TRBD2 (5 bases each). Germline V gene data show CDR1 as MNHEY and CDR2 as SMNVEV (reference sequence). This CDR3 region has 14 residues. V lost 4 bases, J lost 5 bases, and 12 bases lay in between. DNA of the CDR3: TGTGCCAGCAGTTGGGGACGGGGCAACAATGAGCAGTTCTTC. Amino acids: CASSWGRGNNEQFF.

CDR3 region: CASSQTGRGMNTEAFF. The CDR3 nucleotides are TGTGCCAGCAGCCAAACAGGGAGGGGCATGAACACTGAAGCTTTCTTT. The genes are TRBV14 and TRBJ1-1; D is perhaps TRBD1 (6 bases). The CDR3 spans 16 residues. Trimming cost V 2 bases and J 0 bases, with 13 bases left between them. CDR1 and CDR2 from the germline V gene are SGHDN and FVKESK.

In this sample, this clone turned up a few times. The rearrangement joins TRBV29-1 to TRBJ2-3, with 8 positions matching TRBD1. Germline V gene data show CDR1 as SQVTM and CDR2 as ANQGSEA. Trimming at V came to 5 bases and at J to 2 bases, leaving 6 bases not matched to a gene. The CDR3 contains 14 residues. The CDR3, as DNA: TGCAGCGTTTCCTCGCAGGGGGCCACAGATACGCAGTATTTT. This codes for CSVSSQGATDTQYF.

The rearrangement uses TRBV7-2 and TRBJ1-5, with 8 bases fitting TRBD1. The CDR3 is 15 amino acids. Germline values: CDR1 SGHTA, CDR2 FQGNSA. V lost 1 base to trimming and J lost 6 bases; unmatched junction nucleotides: 5. The DNA of the CDR3 is TGTGCCAGCAGCTTAGGAGGACAGGGATTTCAGCCCCAGCATTTT. Amino acid sequence: CASSLGGQGFQPQHF. Filled out from reference TRBV7-2 and TRBJ1-5, the complete variable domain reads GAGVSQSPSNKVTEKGKDVELRCDPISGHTALYWYRQSLGQGLEFLIYFQGNSAPDKSGLPSDRFSAERTGGSVSTLTIQRTQQEDSAVYLCASSLGGQGFQPQHFGDGTRLSIL.

The V and J genes are TRBV25-1 and TRBJ1-4; D call uncertain. This CDR3 comprises 14 residues. CDR1 is MGHDK and CDR2 is SYGVNS in the germline V gene. The germline V and J ends were trimmed by 6 bases and 2 bases, with 10 bases remaining between them. Here the CDR3 DNA reads TGTGCCAGCAGACCCGCAATTACTAATGAAAAACTGTTTTTT. It codes for CASRPAITNEKLFF.